Here is one T cell receptor beta chain with its context. Its antigen is as yet unknown. The sample is drawn from a study of shared clonotypes between healthy human individuals. The germline gives CDR1 LNHNV, CDR2 YYDKDF (reference sequence). V was pared by 3 bases and J by 6 bases, with 0 bases of the junction left unmatched. The CDR3 runs to 12 residues. The input for sorted-subset replicate PCRs was approximately 200 ng DNA, 30,000 or so T cell genomes. Here immunoSEQ multiplex PCR was the method, and the copy in TCRdb shows in-frame clones only, minus some. Here the sample spans 600,000 or so clones, 95% to 98% being singletons. Naive-designated CD8 cells lacked CD45RO, were positively enriched for CCR7, and omitted terminally differentiated effector memory CD45RA+ cells. Only Caucasian adults living in Nashville, Tennessee served as donors. Study-wide results and limits: The four-donor shared clonotypes exceeded non-shared clonotypes in generation probability, with non-shared ones scoring lower.

The chain uses TRBV15 and TRBJ1-2; 8 bases match TRBD1. The sequence was obtained from a young man in good health. Sequencing input: naive CD8+ T cells sorted from blood. CDR3 region: CATSSRGHGYTF. CDR3 nucleotide sequence: TGTGCCACCAGCAGCAGGGGGCATGGCTACACCTTC.